One and the same sample provided the 9 T cell receptor beta chains below, sequenced in a study of T cells in Graves' hyperthyroidism and ophthalmopathy. Regions amplified from RNA transcripts were the TCR beta CDR3 regions. With the HTBI primer set, the TCR CDR3 went through a first round of RT-PCR. TCRdb reprocessed the multiplex PCR reads with MiXCR, giving one entry per CDR3 protein. The sample carries more than 500,000 distinct CDR3 sequences, roughly 16% recorded once. Sample: blood. The receptors shown here come from a woman aged 25 to 45 with Graves' ophthalmopathy.

There are a few counts of this clonotype. CDR3 amino acids: CASSYSRAGNSPLHF. In nucleotides, the CDR3 is TGTGCCAGCAGTTACTCGCGGGCCGGGAATTCACCCCTCCACTTT. V gene TRBV6-2 or TRBV6-3 combines with J gene TRBJ1-6, with D uncertain. Trimming stripped 0 bases from V and 7 bases from J, with 10 bases between. Per germline, CDR1 MNHEY and CDR2 SVGEGT. This CDR3 comprises 15 residues.

The rearrangement links TRBV7-2 to TRBJ2-2; no firm D call. V gave up 9 bases and J gave up 0 bases, with 14 bases separating them. CDR3 length equals 15 residues. Germline V gene data show CDR1 as SGHTA and CDR2 as FQGNSA. CDR3 sequence reads: CASSPRVANTGELFF. The CDR3 nucleotides are TGTGCCAGTAGTCCCCGGGTCGCGAACACCGGGGAGCTGTTTTTT.

The table lists this clonotype with a few counts. The chain is built from TRBV7-9 and TRBJ1-1; D gene uncertain. V was clipped by 0 bases and J by 0 bases, with 14 bases between them. This CDR3 has 17 residues. Germline CDR1 reads SEHNR; CDR2 reads FQNEAQ (reference sequence). CDR3 sequence reads: CASSLAQLGRMNTEAFF. CDR3 DNA: TGTGCCAGCAGCTTAGCCCAGCTCGGGCGGATGAACACTGAAGCTTTCTTT.

This clonotype was picked up a small number of times. The rearrangement joins TRBV19 to TRBJ2-1, with a possible D match to TRBD1 (6 bases). Germline assignment: CDR1 LNHDA and CDR2 SQIVND (reference sequence). V lost 1 base to trimming and J lost 5 bases, with 9 bases between them. The CDR3 extends over 14 amino acids. The CDR3 spells CASSIGTANNEQFF. The CDR3 nucleotides read TGTGCCAGTAGTATAGGGACAGCAAACAATGAGCAGTTCTTC.

The sample holds many counts of this clonotype. The chain is built from TRBV28 and TRBJ2-5; D perhaps matches TRBD2 (6 bases). Germline assignment: CDR1 MDHEN and CDR2 SYDVKM. V lost 7 bases to trimming and J lost 5 bases, with 20 bases between them. The CDR3 loop spans 15 amino acids. CDR3 in amino acids: CASTGGTIGMETQYF. The CDR3 DNA sequence: TGTGCCAGCACTGGGGGGACCATAGGGATGGAGACCCAGTACTTC.

This clonotype has just a few counts. The CDR3 protein is CASSYIGARAEAFF. DNA for the CDR3: TGTGCCAGCAGTTACATCGGGGCTCGGGCTGAAGCTTTCTTT. The chain combines TRBV6-5 with TRBJ1-1, with D perhaps matching TRBD1 (5 bases). The germline gives CDR1 MNHEY, CDR2 SVGAGI. This CDR3 has 14 amino acids. The V and J ends lost 2 bases and 6 bases respectively, with 13 bases between them.

In this sample, this clonotype turned up many times. The V gene is TRBV18, the J gene TRBJ2-1; 7 positions match TRBD1. V trimming: 6 bases; J trimming: 7 bases; junction bases outside the gene matches: 6. Germline V lookup: CDR1 KGHSH, CDR2 LQKENI. The CDR3 runs to 13 residues. CDR3 nucleotides: TGTGCCAGCTCTCTCCAGGGGGAGAATGAGCAGTTCTTC. As protein: CASSLQGENEQFF.

The chain carries TRBV4-3 and TRBJ2-5; a possible D gene is TRBD2 (6 bases). In germline, CDR1 is LGHNA, CDR2 YSLEER. CDR3 length: 14 residues. V was pared by 1 base and J by 7 bases, with 13 bases between. CDR3 DNA sequence: TGCGCCAGCAGCCAAGTTGCGGGAACGGGGACCCAGTACTTC. Translation: CASSQVAGTGTQYF.

This clonotype was picked up one time. The chain has TRBV28 and TRBJ2-3; 8 bases agree with TRBD2. The CDR3 is made up of 20 amino acids. After removal of 6 bases from V and 3 bases from J, the junction contained 23 bases not matched to a gene. Germline V gene data show CDR1 as MDHEN and CDR2 as SYDVKM. CDR3 residues: CASRPLGNLLREGQTDTQYF. The CDR3 DNA reads TGTGCCAGCAGACCCTTGGGCAATTTATTACGGGAGGGCCAAACAGATACGCAGTATTTT.